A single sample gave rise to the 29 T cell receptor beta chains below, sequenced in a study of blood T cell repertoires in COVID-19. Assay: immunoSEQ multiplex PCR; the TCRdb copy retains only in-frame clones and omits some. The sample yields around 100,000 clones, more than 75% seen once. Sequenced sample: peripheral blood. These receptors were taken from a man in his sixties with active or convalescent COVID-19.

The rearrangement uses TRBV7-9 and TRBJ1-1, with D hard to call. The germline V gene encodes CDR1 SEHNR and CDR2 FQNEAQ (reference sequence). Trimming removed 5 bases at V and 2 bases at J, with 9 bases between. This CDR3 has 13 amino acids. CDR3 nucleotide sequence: TGTGCCAGCAGCCGAGACACAAACACTGAAGCTTTCTTT. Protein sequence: CASSRDTNTEAFF.

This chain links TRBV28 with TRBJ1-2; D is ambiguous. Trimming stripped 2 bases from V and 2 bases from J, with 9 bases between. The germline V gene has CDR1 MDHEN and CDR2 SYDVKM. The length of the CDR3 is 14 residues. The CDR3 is CASSLQTVNYGYTF. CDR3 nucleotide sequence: TGTGCCAGCAGTTTACAAACAGTGAACTATGGCTACACCTTC.

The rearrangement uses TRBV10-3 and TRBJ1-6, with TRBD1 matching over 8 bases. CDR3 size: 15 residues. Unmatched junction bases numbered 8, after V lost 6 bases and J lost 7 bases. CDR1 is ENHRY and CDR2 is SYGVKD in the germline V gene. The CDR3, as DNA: TGTGCCATCAGCCTAGACGACAGGGGAAATTCACCCCTCCACTTT. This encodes CAISLDDRGNSPLHF.

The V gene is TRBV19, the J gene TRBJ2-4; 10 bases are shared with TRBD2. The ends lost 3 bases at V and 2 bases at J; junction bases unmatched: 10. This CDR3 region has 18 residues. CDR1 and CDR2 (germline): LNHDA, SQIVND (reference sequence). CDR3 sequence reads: CASSMGSSGRAPKNIQYF. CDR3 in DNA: TGTGCCAGTAGTATGGGTTCGAGCGGGAGGGCCCCCAAAAACATTCAGTACTTC.

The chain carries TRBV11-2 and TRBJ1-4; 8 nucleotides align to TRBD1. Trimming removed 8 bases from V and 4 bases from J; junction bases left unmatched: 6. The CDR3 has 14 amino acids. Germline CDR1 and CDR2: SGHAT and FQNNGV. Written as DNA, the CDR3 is TGTGCCAGCGGCAAGACAGGGGTTAATGAAAAACTGTTTTTT. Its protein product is CASGKTGVNEKLFF.

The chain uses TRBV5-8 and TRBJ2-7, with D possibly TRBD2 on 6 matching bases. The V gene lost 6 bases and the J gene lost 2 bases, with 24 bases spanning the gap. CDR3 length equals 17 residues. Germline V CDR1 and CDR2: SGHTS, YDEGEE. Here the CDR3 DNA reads TGTGCCAGCACCAGGCTGGGAGGTTCCAACATGGCCTACGAGCAGTACTTC. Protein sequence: CASTRLGGSNMAYEQYF.

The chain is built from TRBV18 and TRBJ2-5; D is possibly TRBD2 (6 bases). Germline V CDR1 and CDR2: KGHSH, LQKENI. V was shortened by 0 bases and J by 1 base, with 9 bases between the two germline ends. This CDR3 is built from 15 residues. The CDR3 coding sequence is TGTGCCAGCTCACCACCCTCGGGACTCCAAGAGACCCAGTACTTC. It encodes CASSPPSGLQETQYF.

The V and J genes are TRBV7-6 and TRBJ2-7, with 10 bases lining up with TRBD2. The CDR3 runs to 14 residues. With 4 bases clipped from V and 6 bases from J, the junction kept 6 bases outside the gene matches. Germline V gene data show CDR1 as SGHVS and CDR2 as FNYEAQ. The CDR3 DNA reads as TGTGCCAGCAGCTCGGGGTTAGCGGGGGGCGAGCAGTACGTC. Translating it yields CASSSGLAGGEQYV.

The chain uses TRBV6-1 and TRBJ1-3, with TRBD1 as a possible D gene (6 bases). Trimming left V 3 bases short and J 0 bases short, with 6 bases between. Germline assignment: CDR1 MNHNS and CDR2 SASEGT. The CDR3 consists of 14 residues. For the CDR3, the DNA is TGTGCCAGCAGTGAGGACAGCTCTGGAAACACCATATATTTT. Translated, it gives CASSEDSSGNTIYF.

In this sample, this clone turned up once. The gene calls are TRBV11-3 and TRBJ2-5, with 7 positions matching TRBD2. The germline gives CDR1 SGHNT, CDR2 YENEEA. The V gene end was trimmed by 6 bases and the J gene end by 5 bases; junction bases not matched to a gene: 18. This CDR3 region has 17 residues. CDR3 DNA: TGTGCCAGCAGTTTCTCGGCCGGGAGGCGGGACGTGGAGACCCAGTACTTC. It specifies CASSFSAGRRDVETQYF.

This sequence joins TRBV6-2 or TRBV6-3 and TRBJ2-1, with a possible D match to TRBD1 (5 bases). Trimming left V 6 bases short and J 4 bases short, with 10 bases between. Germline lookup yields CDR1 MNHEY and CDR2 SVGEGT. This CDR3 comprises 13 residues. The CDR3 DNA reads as TGTGCCAGCAGCAGAGACAGTTACAATGAGCAGTTCTTC. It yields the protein CASSRDSYNEQFF.

CDR3 bases: TGTGCCAGCAGTTTATCCATGGGACTAGCGGGAAAGAGTGAGCAGTTCTTC. It yields the protein CASSLSMGLAGKSEQFF. This sequence joins TRBV27 and TRBJ2-1; 13 bases are shared with TRBD2. Trimming took 0 bases from V and 9 from J; bases not matched to a gene: 8. Germline V gene sequence: CDR1 MNHEY, CDR2 SMNVEV (reference sequence). The CDR3 length is 17 residues.

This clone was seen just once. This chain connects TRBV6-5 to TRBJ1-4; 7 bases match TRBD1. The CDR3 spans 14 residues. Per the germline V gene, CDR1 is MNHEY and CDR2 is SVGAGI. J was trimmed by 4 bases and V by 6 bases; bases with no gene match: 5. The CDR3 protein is CASSSTGINEKLFF. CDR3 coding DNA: TGTGCCAGCAGCTCGACAGGGATTAATGAAAAACTGTTTTTT.

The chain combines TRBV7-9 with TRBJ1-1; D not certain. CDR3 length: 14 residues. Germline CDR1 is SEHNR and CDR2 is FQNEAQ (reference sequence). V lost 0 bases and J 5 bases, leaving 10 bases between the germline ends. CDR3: CASSLARVGTEAFF. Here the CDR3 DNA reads TGTGCCAGCAGCTTAGCGAGGGTAGGGACTGAAGCTTTCTTT.

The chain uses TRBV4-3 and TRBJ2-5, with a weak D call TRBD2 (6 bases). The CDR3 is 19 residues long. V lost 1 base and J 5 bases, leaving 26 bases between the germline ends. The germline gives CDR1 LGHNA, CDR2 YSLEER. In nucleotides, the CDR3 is TGCGCCAGCAGCCAAGCCGTTCCGCTGAGTGGGACTCCTAGCGAGACCCAGTACTTC. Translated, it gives CASSQAVPLSGTPSETQYF.

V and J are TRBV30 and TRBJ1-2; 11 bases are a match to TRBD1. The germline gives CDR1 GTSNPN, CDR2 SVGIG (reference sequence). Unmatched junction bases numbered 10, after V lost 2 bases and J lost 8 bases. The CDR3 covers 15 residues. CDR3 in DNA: TGTGCCTGGAGTCGAGACGGACAGGGGGCAGGGGGCTACACCTTC. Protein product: CAWSRDGQGAGGYTF.

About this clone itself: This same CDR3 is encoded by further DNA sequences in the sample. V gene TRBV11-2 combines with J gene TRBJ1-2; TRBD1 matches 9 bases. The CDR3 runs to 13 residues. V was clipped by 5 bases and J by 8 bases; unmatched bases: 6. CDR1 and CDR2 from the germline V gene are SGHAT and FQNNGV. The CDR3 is CASSPDRGEGYTF. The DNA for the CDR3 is TGTGCCAGCAGCCCGGACAGGGGAGAGGGCTACACCTTC. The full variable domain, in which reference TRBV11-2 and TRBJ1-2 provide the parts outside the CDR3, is EAGVAQSPRYKIIEKRQSVAFWCNPISGHATLYWYQQILGQGPKLLIQFQNNGVVDDSQLPKDRFSAERLKGVDSTLKIQPAKLEDSAVYLCASSPDRGEGYTFGSGTRLTVV.

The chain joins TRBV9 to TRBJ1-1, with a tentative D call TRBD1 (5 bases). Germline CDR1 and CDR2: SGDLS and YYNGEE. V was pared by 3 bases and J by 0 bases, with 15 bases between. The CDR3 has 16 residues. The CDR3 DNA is TGTGCCAGCAGCGCCCACTCGGGGGGGTTGAACACTGAAGCTTTCTTT. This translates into CASSAHSGGLNTEAFF.

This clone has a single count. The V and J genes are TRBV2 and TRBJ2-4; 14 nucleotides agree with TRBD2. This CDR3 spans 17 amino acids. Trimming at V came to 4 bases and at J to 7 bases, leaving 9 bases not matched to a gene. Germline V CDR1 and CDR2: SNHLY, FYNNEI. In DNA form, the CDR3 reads TGTGCCAGCAGTGCTGGGACTAGCGGGAGAGTGGACAACATTCAGTACTTC. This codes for CASSAGTSGRVDNIQYF.

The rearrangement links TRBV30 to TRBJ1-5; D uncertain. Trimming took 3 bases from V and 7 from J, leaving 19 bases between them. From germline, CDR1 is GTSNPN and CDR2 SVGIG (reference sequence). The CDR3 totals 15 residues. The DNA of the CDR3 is TGTGCCTGGAGCCCCACCCGGGCCCGGGGACAGCCCCAGCATTTT. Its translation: CAWSPTRARGQPQHF. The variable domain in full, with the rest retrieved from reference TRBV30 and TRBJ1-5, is SQTIHQWPATLVQPVGSPLSLECTVEGTSNPNLYWYRQAAGRGLQLLFYSVGIGQISSEVPQNLSASRPQDRQFILSSKKLLLSDSGFYLCAWSPTRARGQPQHFGDGTRLSIL.

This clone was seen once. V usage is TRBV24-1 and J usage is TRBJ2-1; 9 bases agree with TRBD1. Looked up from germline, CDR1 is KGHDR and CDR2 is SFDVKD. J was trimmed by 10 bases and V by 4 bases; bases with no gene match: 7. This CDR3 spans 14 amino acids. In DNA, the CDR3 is TGTGCCACCAGTGACCGACAGGGGGTGAGCGAGCAGTTCTTC. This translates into CATSDRQGVSEQFF.

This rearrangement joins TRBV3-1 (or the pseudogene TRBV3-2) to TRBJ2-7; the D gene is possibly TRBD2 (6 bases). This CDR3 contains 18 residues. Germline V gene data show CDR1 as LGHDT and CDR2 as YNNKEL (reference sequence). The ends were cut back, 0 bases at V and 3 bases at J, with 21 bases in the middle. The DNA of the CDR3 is TGTGCCAGCAGCCAAGACGAGCCGCGGGATGGGGATGGCTACGAGCAGTACGTC. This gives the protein CASSQDEPRDGDGYEQYV.

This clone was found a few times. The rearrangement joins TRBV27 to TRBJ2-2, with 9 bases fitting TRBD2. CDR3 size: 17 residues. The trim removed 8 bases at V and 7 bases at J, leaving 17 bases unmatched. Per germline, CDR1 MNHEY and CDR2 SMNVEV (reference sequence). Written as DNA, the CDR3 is TGTGCCAGCGGGCCCCAAGGAGCGGGAGGTGGACGCGGGGAGCTGTTTTTT. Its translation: CASGPQGAGGGRGELFF.

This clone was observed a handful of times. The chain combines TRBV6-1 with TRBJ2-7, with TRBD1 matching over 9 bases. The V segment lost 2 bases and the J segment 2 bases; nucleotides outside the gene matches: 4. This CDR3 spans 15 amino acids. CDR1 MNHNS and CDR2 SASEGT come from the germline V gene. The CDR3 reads CASSELGQGTYEQYF. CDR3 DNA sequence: TGTGCCAGCAGTGAATTGGGACAGGGCACCTACGAGCAGTACTTC.

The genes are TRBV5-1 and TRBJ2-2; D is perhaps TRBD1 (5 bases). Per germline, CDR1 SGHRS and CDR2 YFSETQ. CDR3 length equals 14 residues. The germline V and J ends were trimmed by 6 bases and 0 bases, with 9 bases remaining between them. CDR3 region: CASNIGANTGELFF. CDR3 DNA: TGCGCCAGCAATATAGGGGCGAACACCGGGGAGCTGTTTTTT.

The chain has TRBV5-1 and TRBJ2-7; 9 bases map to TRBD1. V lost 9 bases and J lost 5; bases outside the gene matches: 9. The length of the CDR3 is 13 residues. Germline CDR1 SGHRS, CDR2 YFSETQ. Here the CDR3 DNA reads TGCGCCACCGGGACAGGGAGTGTCCACGAGCAGTACTTC. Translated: CATGTGSVHEQYF.

CDR3 sequence (DNA): TGTGCCAGCGGGACTAGCGGCCCCCGTAGAGAGCAGTTCTTC. Translating gives CASGTSGPRREQFF. V gene TRBV7-8 combines with J gene TRBJ2-1, with TRBD2 identical over 11 bases. The CDR3 extends over 14 amino acids. Looked up from germline, CDR1 is SGHVS and CDR2 is FQNEAQ. V lost 8 bases, J lost 10 bases, and 10 bases stayed unmatched. The variable domain in full, with the rest retrieved from reference TRBV7-8 and TRBJ2-1, is GAGVSQSPRYKVAKRGQDVALRCDPISGHVSLFWYQQALGQGPEFLTYFQNEAQLDKSGLPSDRFFAERPEGSVSTLKIQRTQQEDSAVYLCASGTSGPRREQFFGPGTRLTVL.

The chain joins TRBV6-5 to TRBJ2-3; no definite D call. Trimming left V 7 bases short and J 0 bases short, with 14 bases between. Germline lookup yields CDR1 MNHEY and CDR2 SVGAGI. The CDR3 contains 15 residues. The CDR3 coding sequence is TGTGCCAGCATCCTCTCCCGGGTCAGCACAGATACGCAGTATTTT. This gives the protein CASILSRVSTDTQYF.

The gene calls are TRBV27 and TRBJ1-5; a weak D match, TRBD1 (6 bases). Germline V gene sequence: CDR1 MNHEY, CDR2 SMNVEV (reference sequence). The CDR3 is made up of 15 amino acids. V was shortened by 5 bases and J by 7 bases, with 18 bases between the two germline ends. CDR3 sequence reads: CASSRTGFGRQPQHF. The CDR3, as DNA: TGTGCCAGCAGTCGCACAGGGTTTGGCCGACAGCCCCAGCATTTT.